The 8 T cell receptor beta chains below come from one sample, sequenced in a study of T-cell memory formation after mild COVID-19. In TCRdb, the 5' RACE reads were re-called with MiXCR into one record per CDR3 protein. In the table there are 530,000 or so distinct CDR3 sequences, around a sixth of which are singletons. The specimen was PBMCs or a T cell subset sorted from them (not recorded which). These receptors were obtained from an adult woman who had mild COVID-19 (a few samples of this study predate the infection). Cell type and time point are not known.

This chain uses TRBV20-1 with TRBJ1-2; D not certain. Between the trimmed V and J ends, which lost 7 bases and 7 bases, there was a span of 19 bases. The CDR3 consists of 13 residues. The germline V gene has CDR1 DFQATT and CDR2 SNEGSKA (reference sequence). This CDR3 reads CSDTEVQGIGYTF. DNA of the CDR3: TGCAGTGACACAGAAGTTCAAGGTATTGGCTACACCTTC.

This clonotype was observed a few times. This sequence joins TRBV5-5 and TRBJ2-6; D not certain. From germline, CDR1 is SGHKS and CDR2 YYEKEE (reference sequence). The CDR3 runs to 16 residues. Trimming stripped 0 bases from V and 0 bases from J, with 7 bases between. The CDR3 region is CASSLASTSGANVLTF. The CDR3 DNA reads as TGTGCCAGCAGCTTGGCGAGTACCTCTGGGGCCAACGTCCTGACTTTC.

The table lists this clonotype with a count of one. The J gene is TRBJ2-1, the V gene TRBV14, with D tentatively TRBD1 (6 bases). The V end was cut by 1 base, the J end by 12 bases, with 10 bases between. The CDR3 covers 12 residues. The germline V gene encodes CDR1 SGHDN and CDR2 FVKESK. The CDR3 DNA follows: TGTGCCAGCAGCCAAGTACAGGGTGGGCAGTTCTTC. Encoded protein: CASSQVQGGQFF.

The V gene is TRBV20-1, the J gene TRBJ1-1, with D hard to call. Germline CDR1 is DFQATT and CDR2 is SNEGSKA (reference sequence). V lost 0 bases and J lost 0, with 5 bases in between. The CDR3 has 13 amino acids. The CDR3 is CSARDPLNTEAFF. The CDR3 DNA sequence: TGCAGTGCTAGAGATCCCCTGAACACTGAAGCTTTCTTT.

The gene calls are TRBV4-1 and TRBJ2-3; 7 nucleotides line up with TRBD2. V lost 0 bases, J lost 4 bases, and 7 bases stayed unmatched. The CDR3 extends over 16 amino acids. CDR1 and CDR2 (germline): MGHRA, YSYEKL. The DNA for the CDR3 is TGCGCCAGCAGCCAAGATCGGATAGCGGGCTCAGATACGCAGTATTTT. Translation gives CASSQDRIAGSDTQYF.

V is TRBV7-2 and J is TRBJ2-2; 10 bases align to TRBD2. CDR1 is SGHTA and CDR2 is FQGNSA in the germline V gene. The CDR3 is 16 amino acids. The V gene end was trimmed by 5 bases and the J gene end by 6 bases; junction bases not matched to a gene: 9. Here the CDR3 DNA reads TGTGCCAGCAGCCCCCACAGCGGGGGGGCCTCCGGGGAGCTGTTTTTT. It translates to CASSPHSGGASGELFF. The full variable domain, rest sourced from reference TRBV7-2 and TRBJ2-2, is GAGVSQSPSNKVTEKGKDVELRCDPISGHTALYWYRQSLGQGLEFLIYFQGNSAPDKSGLPSDRFSAERTGGSVSTLTIQRTQQEDSAVYLCASSPHSGGASGELFFGEGSRLTVL.

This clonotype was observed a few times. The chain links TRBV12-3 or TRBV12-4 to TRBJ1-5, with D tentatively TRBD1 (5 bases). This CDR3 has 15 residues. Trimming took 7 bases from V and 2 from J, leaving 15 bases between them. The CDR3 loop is CASKLGGRGNQPQHF. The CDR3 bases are TGTGCCAGCAAACTTGGTGGCAGGGGCAATCAGCCCCAGCATTTT.

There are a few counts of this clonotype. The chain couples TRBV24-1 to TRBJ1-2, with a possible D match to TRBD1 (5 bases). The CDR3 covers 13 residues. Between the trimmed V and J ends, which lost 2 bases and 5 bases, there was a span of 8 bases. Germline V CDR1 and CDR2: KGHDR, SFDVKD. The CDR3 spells CATSDYGAYGYTF. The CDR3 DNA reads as TGTGCCACCAGTGATTACGGGGCATATGGCTACACCTTC.